The clone carrying this TCR beta chain has just a few counts. This record belongs to a study of control samples from healthy donors and cancer patients. The table came from immunoSEQ multiplex PCR; TCRdb's copy has only in-frame clones and leaves some out. The repertoire includes 35,000 to 45,000 clones, over 80% of them detected once, and 47% sits in the top ten. The CDR3 runs 13 residues. CDR1 and CDR2 (germline): SGDLS, YYNGEE. V was trimmed by 0 bases and J by 5 bases, leaving 5 bases between them. The specimen sequenced was blood. The V and J genes are TRBV9 and TRBJ2-2; the D is unclear. This TCR derives from a man aged 55 to 70 in good health. The CDR3 sequence is CASSVVETGELFF. The CDR3 DNA reads TGTGCCAGCAGCGTAGTAGAGACCGGGGAGCTGTTTTTT.